What follows are 11 T cell receptor beta chains derived from one specimen sequenced in a study of T cells in localized non-small cell lung cancer. The data were produced by immunoSEQ multiplex PCR, yet TCRdb's version contains in-frame clones alone and is incomplete. The table has approximately 2,600 clones, about two fifths seen once. Sequenced here: lung tumor tissue, sampled before any cancer treatment. The receptors shown here come from a male donor aged 60 or over with stage I squamous cell lung carcinoma.

This sequence joins TRBV15 and TRBJ1-4; D is ambiguous. V was clipped by 2 bases and J by 8 bases, with 24 bases between them. The CDR3 runs 18 residues. Germline loops: CDR1 LNHNV, CDR2 YYDKDF (reference sequence). This CDR3 reads CATSRSISMGGNGEKLFF. In nucleotides, the CDR3 is TGTGCCACCAGCAGAAGTATTTCAATGGGTGGGAATGGGGAAAAACTGTTTTTT.

V usage is TRBV11-3 and J usage is TRBJ2-1, with D possibly being TRBD1 (7 bases). The CDR3 runs 14 residues. The V gene lost 6 bases and the J gene lost 5 bases, with 14 bases spanning the gap. Germline V gives CDR1 SGHNT, CDR2 YENEEA. The CDR3 loop reads CASRGRDSHNEQFF. In nucleotides, the CDR3 is TGTGCCAGCAGGGGGCGGGACAGTCACAATGAGCAGTTCTTC.

The J gene is TRBJ1-2, the V gene TRBV14; D uncertain. With 2 bases removed from V and 2 bases from J, the gap between germline ends came to 6 bases. Germline V gene sequence: CDR1 SGHDN, CDR2 FVKESK. The CDR3 consists of 13 residues. CDR3 DNA sequence: TGTGCCAGCAGCCAATGGGAAAACTATGGCTACACCTTC. Translated, it gives CASSQWENYGYTF.

CDR3 residues: CASSVASGTETQYF. The CDR3 DNA reads as TGTGCCAGTAGTGTCGCTAGCGGGACGGAGACCCAGTACTTC. The V call is TRBV19, the J call TRBJ2-5; TRBD2 matches at 9 bases. The CDR3 sequence is 14 residues long. J gave up 5 bases and V 5 bases, and 6 bases lay outside the gene matches. Germline V CDR1 and CDR2: LNHDA, SQIVND (reference sequence).

This chain uses TRBV6-8 with TRBJ2-7; TRBD2 aligns across 7 bases. CDR1 is MNHGY, CDR2 SAAAGT, per germline. Trimming took 4 bases from V and 1 from J; bases not matched to a gene: 4. The CDR3 contains 14 residues. This CDR3 reads CASSSLAPSYEQYF. In DNA, the CDR3 is TGTGCCAGCAGTTCACTAGCGCCGTCCTACGAGCAGTACTTC.

In DNA, the CDR3 is TGCAGCGTTGATTTAGGGCCCGCTAGTAATGAGCAGTTCTTC. Translated: CSVDLGPASNEQFF. This rearrangement joins TRBV29-1 to TRBJ2-1; D is undetermined. Germline V lookup: CDR1 SQVTM, CDR2 ANQGSEA. The ends were cut back, 3 bases at V and 7 bases at J, with 16 bases in the middle. CDR3 length: 14 residues.

The gene calls are TRBV18 and TRBJ1-1; D remains ambiguous. Trimming took 3 bases from V and 0 from J, leaving 11 bases between them. This CDR3 comprises 15 residues. Per the germline V gene, CDR1 is KGHSH and CDR2 is LQKENI. The CDR3 here is CASSPGRPMNTEAFF. CDR3 nucleotide sequence: TGTGCCAGCTCACCGGGCAGGCCCATGAACACTGAAGCTTTCTTT.

V gene TRBV28 combines with J gene TRBJ2-3; 7 bases are shared with TRBD2. Germline V lookup: CDR1 MDHEN, CDR2 SYDVKM. With 6 bases clipped from V and 3 bases from J, the junction kept 6 bases outside the gene matches. This CDR3 comprises 14 residues. The CDR3 reads CASSFLSGTDTQYF. CDR3 DNA sequence: TGTGCCAGCAGCTTCCTTAGCGGGACAGATACGCAGTATTTT.

This clone was picked up a small number of times. The J gene is TRBJ1-1, the V gene TRBV12-5; perhaps TRBD1 as D (6 bases). This CDR3 is built from 16 residues. Germline-derived CDR1 and CDR2 are LGHNT and FRNRAP. DNA of the CDR3: TGTGCCAGCACTGGGTCGGGGGCAGGTGAGGATACTGAAGCTTTCTTT. Protein sequence: CASTGSGAGEDTEAFF.

This clone was detected only a few times. V is TRBV12-5 and J is TRBJ2-6, with D tentatively TRBD1 (6 bases). The CDR3 extends over 19 amino acids. Germline V gives CDR1 LGHNT, CDR2 FRNRAP. V was trimmed by 9 bases and J by 0 bases, leaving 24 bases between them. The CDR3 coding sequence is TGTGCTAGGAAGTGGGTAGTTGCAGGGGCCCACTCTGGGGCCAACGTCCTGACTTTC. It translates to CARKWVVAGAHSGANVLTF.

This chain connects TRBV29-1 to TRBJ1-2; no reliable D call. Per the germline V gene, CDR1 is SQVTM and CDR2 is ANQGSEA. V lost 4 bases and J lost 2, with 14 bases in between. This CDR3 contains 14 residues. CDR3 sequence: CSVASGSPNYGYTF. The CDR3 DNA reads as TGCAGCGTTGCTAGTGGCTCACCGAACTATGGCTACACCTTC.